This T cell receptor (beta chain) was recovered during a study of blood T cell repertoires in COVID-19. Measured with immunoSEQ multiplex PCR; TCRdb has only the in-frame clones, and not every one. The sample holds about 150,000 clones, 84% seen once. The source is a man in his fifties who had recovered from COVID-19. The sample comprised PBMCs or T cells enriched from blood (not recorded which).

CDR3 nucleotide sequence: TGTGCCAGCAGTCTCAGGGTGAACTATGGCTACACCTTC. Protein product: CASSLRVNYGYTF. V gene TRBV2 combines with J gene TRBJ1-2; D might be TRBD1 (5 bases). The V and J ends lost 5 bases and 2 bases respectively, with 9 bases between them. This CDR3 is built from 13 residues. Germline V gives CDR1 SNHLY, CDR2 FYNNEI.